This T cell receptor (beta chain) was sequenced for a study of blood T cell repertoires in COVID-19. About the research overall: The United States, Italy and Spain were the sources of the acute and convalescent COVID-19 samples. Nucleic acid was either cDNA or gDNA, and it came from T cells, B-cell-depleted T cells, or PBMCs.

The CDR3 has 15 residues. The V gene lost 4 bases and the J gene lost 3 bases, with 16 bases spanning the gap. Germline CDR1 and CDR2: SGHTA and FQGNSA. Study processing details: Counts of nucleated cells, estimated from reference gene primer amplification, were obtained. Measured with immunoSEQ multiplex PCR; TCRdb has only the in-frame clones, and not every one. V and J calls and clone size are those listed in that table; D and trimming were worked out from the DNA. This table holds about 170,000 clones, roughly 87% found once. Sample: peripheral blood. The TCR originated in a woman between 45 and 65 years old with acute or convalescent COVID-19. The V call is TRBV7-2, the J call TRBJ2-7; possibly TRBD2 for D (6 bases). The CDR3: CASSSVGRGNYEQYF. CDR3 DNA: TGTGCCAGCAGCTCCGTCGGCCGGGGGAACTACGAGCAGTACTTC.